Shown below are 18 T cell receptor beta chains from a single sample sequenced in a study of response to subunit inactivated influenza vaccine. A single record per CDR3 protein comes from TCRdb applying MiXCR to the RT-PCR reads. Among about 650,000 distinct CDR3 sequences listed, approximately 14% were seen once. This specimen was PBMCs from blood, taken 11 to 12 days after vaccination. Receptors were obtained from a middle-aged man who received an inactivated influenza vaccine.

The rearrangement uses TRBV12-3 or TRBV12-4 and TRBJ2-1; the D is unclear. Trimming stripped 5 bases from V and 3 bases from J, with 14 bases between. This CDR3 is 15 amino acids long. CDR3 sequence: CASSAWHPDYNEQFF. The CDR3 nucleotides read TGTGCCAGCAGTGCCTGGCACCCGGACTACAATGAGCAGTTCTTC.

The gene calls are TRBV2 and TRBJ1-5, with D possibly matching TRBD1 (5 bases). The CDR3 sequence is 15 residues long. Trimming took off 7 bases at V and 2 bases at J, with 15 bases between the two ends. CDR1 and CDR2 (germline): SNHLY, FYNNEI. The CDR3 loop reads CASKTTGLGNQPQHF. CDR3 coding DNA: TGTGCCAGCAAGACTACAGGATTAGGCAATCAGCCCCAGCATTTT.

This clonotype was seen a few times. The V gene is TRBV10-3, the J gene TRBJ2-2, with 10 bases fitting TRBD2. The ends lost 7 bases at V and 2 bases at J; junction bases unmatched: 4. This CDR3 has 15 residues. Germline V gene lookup returns CDR1 ENHRY and CDR2 SYGVKD. Written as DNA, the CDR3 is TGTGCCATCACGGAGCGGGGGGGAAACACCGGGGAGCTGTTTTTT. This codes for CAITERGGNTGELFF.

A word on this clonotype: One end of the junction does not line up with germline, which may come from a read error. The chain joins TRBV6-5 to TRBJ1-1, with D unclear. Germline lookup yields CDR1 MNHEY and CDR2 SVGAGI. The CDR3 consists of 16 residues. CDR3 in DNA: TGTACCAGCAGTTACAGCTTGGGTTTTGGGGACACTGAAGCTTTCTTT. Protein sequence: CTSSYSLGFGDTEAFF.

This clonotype appeared many times. CDR3 loop: CSARTANTEAFF. The DNA for the CDR3 is TGCAGCGCCCGGACGGCGAACACTGAAGCTTTCTTT. V and J are TRBV20-1 and TRBJ1-1; unclear D gene. The CDR3 is made up of 12 amino acids. Germline CDR1 DFQATT, CDR2 SNEGSKA (reference sequence).

This clonotype was found a few times. The rearrangement links TRBV7-9 to TRBJ2-1; maybe TRBD2 (5 bases). Trimming pared 2 bases from V and 9 bases from J, leaving 20 bases between. The CDR3 is 16 amino acids. Germline V lookup: CDR1 SEHNR, CDR2 FQNEAQ (reference sequence). The CDR3 is CASSLPYSGSMVEQFF. In DNA form, the CDR3 reads TGTGCCAGCAGCTTACCTTACTCGGGATCTATGGTTGAGCAGTTCTTC.

DNA of the CDR3: TGCAGTGAAAGCTATAGCAATCAGCCCCAGCATTTT. The encoded protein is CSESYSNQPQHF. The chain links TRBV20-1 to TRBJ1-5; D gene unclear. Germline loops: CDR1 DFQATT, CDR2 SNEGSKA (reference sequence). Trimming shortened V by 7 bases and J by 0 bases, and 7 bases separated the two germline ends. The CDR3 is 12 residues long.

The chain has TRBV5-1 and TRBJ2-3, with D uncertain. The CDR3 totals 13 residues. Trimming cost V 3 bases and J 3 bases, with 8 bases left between them. Germline CDR1 is SGHRS and CDR2 is YFSETQ. The CDR3 DNA follows: TGCGCCAGCAGCTGGGCTCCGACAGATACGCAGTATTTT. It translates to CASSWAPTDTQYF.

This clonotype has ten or more counts. This sequence joins TRBV5-1 and TRBJ2-2; D is unclear. From germline, CDR1 is SGHRS and CDR2 YFSETQ. The CDR3 loop spans 14 amino acids. V gave up 1 base and J gave up 4 bases, with 8 bases separating them. CDR3 in amino acids: CASSLTAGTGELFF. The CDR3 nucleotides read TGCGCCAGCAGCTTGACAGCCGGCACCGGGGAGCTGTTTTTT. The full variable domain, rest sourced from reference TRBV5-1 and TRBJ2-2, is KAGVTQTPRYLIKTRGQQVTLSCSPISGHRSVSWYQQTPGQGLQFLFEYFSETQRNKGNFPGRFSGRQFSNSRSEMNVSTLELGDSALYLCASSLTAGTGELFFGEGSRLTVL.

The J gene is TRBJ2-1, the V gene TRBV15; D is perhaps TRBD2 (5 bases). Trimming shortened V by 2 bases and J by 8 bases, and 13 bases separated the two germline ends. Germline loops: CDR1 LNHNV, CDR2 YYDKDF (reference sequence). The CDR3 runs to 14 residues. The CDR3 loop reads CATSRLQGGHEQFF. CDR3 sequence (DNA): TGTGCCACCAGCAGACTGCAAGGAGGCCATGAGCAGTTCTTC.

This clonotype has a handful of counts. Written as DNA, the CDR3 is TGTGCCAGCAGTACCCGGACAACGGGGACCCAGTACTTC. Protein: CASSTRTTGTQYF. V usage is TRBV25-1 and J usage is TRBJ2-5, with D perhaps matching TRBD1 (5 bases). V lost 5 bases to trimming and J lost 7 bases, with 14 bases between them. There are 13 residues in the CDR3. CDR1 is MGHDK and CDR2 is SYGVNS in the germline V gene.

This clonotype was seen a handful of times. V gene TRBV15 combines with J gene TRBJ2-2, with no clear D. The germline V and J ends were trimmed by 0 bases and 0 bases, with 8 bases remaining between them. This CDR3 is 16 amino acids long. Germline assignment: CDR1 LNHNV and CDR2 YYDKDF (reference sequence). CDR3 residues: CATSREGTSNTGELFF. The CDR3 DNA reads TGTGCCACCAGCAGAGAGGGCACTTCGAACACCGGGGAGCTGTTTTTT.

CDR3 bases: TGCAGTGCTAGAGATCTAGCGGGGGGTGAGCAGTTCTTC. It codes for CSARDLAGGEQFF. The chain uses TRBV20-1 and TRBJ2-1; 11 nucleotides match TRBD2. The trim removed 0 bases at V and 9 bases at J, leaving 1 base unmatched. CDR1 is DFQATT and CDR2 is SNEGSKA in the germline V gene (reference sequence). The CDR3 contains 13 residues.

The gene calls are TRBV7-8 and TRBJ2-3, with D tentatively TRBD1 or TRBD2 (5 bases each). Trimming cost V 2 bases and J 2 bases, with 14 bases left between them. The CDR3 runs to 16 residues. Germline V gene lookup returns CDR1 SGHVS and CDR2 FQNEAQ. In DNA, the CDR3 is TGTGCCAGCAGCTTAAGGGACCGAGTAAACACAGATACGCAGTATTTT. Residues: CASSLRDRVNTDTQYF.

In this sample, this clonotype turned up many times. V and J are TRBV20-1 and TRBJ2-1; D might be TRBD2 (7 bases). Germline assignment: CDR1 DFQATT and CDR2 SNEGSKA (reference sequence). The CDR3 sequence is 11 residues long. V was pared by 1 base and J by 10 bases, with 8 bases between. CDR3 residues: CSARGGGEQFF. The CDR3 nucleotides read TGCAGTGCTAGAGGGGGGGGCGAGCAGTTCTTC.

The sample holds a few counts of this clonotype. The chain joins TRBV5-4 to TRBJ2-7; the D is unclear. V was trimmed by 2 bases and J by 5 bases, leaving 8 bases between them. CDR1 is SGHNT and CDR2 is YYREEE in the germline V gene (reference sequence). The CDR3 is made up of 12 amino acids. The CDR3 sequence is CASSFKTHEQYF. DNA of the CDR3: TGTGCCAGCAGCTTCAAGACCCACGAGCAGTACTTC.

This clonotype has just a few counts. This chain links TRBV7-9 with TRBJ2-7; 13 positions match TRBD2. The CDR3 contains 16 residues. CDR1 is SEHNR and CDR2 is FQNEAQ in the germline V gene (reference sequence). The trim removed 0 bases at V and 7 bases at J, leaving 6 bases unmatched. The CDR3 spells CASSLASGLAGVEQYF. DNA for the CDR3: TGTGCCAGCAGCTTAGCTTCCGGACTAGCGGGAGTAGAGCAGTACTTC. Full variable domain (outside the CDR3, taken from reference TRBV7-9 and TRBJ2-7): DTGVSQNPRHKITKRGQNVTFRCDPISEHNRLYWYRQTLGQGPEFLTYFQNEAQLEKSRLLSDRFSAERPKGSFSTLEIQRTEQGDSAMYLCASSLASGLAGVEQYFGPGTRLTVT.

In its sample, this clonotype was seen once. This chain uses TRBV5-1 with TRBJ2-7; 9 nucleotides match TRBD2. V dropped 7 bases and J dropped 2; count of bases not matched to a gene: 7. Germline V CDR1 and CDR2: SGHRS, YFSETQ. The CDR3 has 14 residues. The CDR3 sequence is CASANSGGAYEQYF. The CDR3 coding sequence is TGCGCCAGCGCTAATAGCGGGGGAGCCTACGAGCAGTACTTC.